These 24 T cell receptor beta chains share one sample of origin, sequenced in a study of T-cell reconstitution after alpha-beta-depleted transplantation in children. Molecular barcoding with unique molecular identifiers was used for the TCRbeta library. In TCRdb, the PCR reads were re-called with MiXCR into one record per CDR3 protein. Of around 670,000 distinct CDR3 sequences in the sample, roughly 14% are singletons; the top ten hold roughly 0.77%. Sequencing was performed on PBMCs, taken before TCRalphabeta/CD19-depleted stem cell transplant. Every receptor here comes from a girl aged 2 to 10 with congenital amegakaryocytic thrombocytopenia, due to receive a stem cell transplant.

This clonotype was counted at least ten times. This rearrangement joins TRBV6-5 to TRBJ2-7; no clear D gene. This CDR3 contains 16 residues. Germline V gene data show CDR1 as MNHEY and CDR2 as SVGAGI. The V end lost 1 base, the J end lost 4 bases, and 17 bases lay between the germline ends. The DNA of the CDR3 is TGTGCCAGCAGTTACTGGGGTGCTGCCGGAGTTTACGAGCAGTACTTC. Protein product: CASSYWGAAGVYEQYF.

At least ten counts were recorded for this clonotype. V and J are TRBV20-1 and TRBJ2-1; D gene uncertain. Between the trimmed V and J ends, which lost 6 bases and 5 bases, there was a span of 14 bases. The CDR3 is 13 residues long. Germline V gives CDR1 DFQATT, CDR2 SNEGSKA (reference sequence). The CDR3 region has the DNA TGCAGTGCCTCCGTACCGCTAAACAATGAGCAGTTCTTC. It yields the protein CSASVPLNNEQFF.

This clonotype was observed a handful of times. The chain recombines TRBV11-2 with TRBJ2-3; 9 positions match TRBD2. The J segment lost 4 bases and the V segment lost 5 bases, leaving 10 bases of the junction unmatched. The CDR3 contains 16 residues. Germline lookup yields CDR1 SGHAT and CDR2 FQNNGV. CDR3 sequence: CASSRGTSLFPDTQYF. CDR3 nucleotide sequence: TGTGCCAGCAGCCGGGGGACTAGCCTCTTCCCAGATACGCAGTATTTT.

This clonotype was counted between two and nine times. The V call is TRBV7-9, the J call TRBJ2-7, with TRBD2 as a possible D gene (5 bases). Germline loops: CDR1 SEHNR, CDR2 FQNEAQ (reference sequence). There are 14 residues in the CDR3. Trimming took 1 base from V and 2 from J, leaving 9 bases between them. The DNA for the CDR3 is TGTGCCAGCAGCTTAGAGTGGAGGCCCTACGAGCAGTACTTC. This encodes CASSLEWRPYEQYF.

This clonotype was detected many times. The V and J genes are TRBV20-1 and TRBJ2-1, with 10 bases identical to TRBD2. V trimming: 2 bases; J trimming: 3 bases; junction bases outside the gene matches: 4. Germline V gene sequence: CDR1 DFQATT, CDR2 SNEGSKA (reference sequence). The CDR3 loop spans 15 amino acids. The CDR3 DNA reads TGCAGTGCTAGACTAGCGGGAGCCCTCTACAATGAGCAGTTCTTC. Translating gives CSARLAGALYNEQFF.

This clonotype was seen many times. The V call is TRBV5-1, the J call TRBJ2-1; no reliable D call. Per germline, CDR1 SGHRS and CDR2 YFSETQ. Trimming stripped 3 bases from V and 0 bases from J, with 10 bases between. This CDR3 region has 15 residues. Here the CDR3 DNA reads TGCGCCAGCAGCTACGAACTGGGCTCCTACAATGAGCAGTTCTTC. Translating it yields CASSYELGSYNEQFF.

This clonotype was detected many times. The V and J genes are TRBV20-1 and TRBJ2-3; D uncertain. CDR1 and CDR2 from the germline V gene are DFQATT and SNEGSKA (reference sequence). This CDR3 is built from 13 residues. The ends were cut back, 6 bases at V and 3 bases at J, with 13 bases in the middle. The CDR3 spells CSALVGVTDTQYF. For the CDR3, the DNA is TGCAGTGCCCTTGTAGGCGTAACAGATACGCAGTATTTT.

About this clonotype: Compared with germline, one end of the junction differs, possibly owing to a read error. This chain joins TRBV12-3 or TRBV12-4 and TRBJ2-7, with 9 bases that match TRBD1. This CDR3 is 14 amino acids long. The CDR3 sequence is CASRIGQGIYEQHF. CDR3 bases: TGTGCCAGCAGGATCGGACAGGGGATATACGAGCAGCACTTC.

The CDR3 nucleotides read TGCAGTGCTTTACCCGAAGGGACAGGGACTCTTGGCTACACCTTC. This translates into CSALPEGTGTLGYTF. The genes are TRBV20-1 and TRBJ1-2; TRBD1 agrees at 9 bases. Germline V gives CDR1 DFQATT, CDR2 SNEGSKA (reference sequence). CDR3 length equals 15 residues. With V trimmed by 5 bases and J by 7 bases, 14 bases remained unmatched.

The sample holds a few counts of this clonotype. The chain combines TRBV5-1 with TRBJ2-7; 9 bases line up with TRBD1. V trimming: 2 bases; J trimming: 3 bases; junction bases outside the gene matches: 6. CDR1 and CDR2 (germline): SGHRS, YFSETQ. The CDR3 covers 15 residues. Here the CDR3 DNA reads TGCGCCAGCAGCTTTTCCGGGACAGGGCGCTACGAGCAGTACTTC. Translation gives CASSFSGTGRYEQYF.

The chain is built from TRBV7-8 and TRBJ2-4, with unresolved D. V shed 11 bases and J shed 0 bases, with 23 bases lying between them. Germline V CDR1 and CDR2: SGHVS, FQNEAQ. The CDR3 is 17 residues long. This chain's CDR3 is CAAVDGLLYLAKNIQYF. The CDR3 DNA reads TGTGCCGCTGTAGACGGGCTCCTCTACTTAGCCAAAAACATTCAGTACTTC.

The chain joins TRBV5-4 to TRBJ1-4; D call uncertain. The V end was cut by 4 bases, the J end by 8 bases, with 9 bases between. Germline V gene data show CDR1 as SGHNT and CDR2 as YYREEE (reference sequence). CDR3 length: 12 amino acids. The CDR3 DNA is TGTGCCAGCAGCCCCCTTGGGGAAAAACTGTTTTTT. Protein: CASSPLGEKLFF.

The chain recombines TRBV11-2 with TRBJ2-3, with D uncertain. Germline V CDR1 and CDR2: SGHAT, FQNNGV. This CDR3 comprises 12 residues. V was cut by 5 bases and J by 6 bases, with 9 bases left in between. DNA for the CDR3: TGTGCCAGCAGCGAGATACGGGATACGCAGTATTTT. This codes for CASSEIRDTQYF.

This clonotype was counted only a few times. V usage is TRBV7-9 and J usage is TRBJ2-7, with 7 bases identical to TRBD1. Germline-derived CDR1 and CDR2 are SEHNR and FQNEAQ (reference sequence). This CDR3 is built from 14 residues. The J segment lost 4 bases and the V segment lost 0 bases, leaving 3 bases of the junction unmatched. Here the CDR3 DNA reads TGTGCCAGCAGCTTAGCAGGGGGACAGTACGAGCAGTACTTC. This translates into CASSLAGGQYEQYF.

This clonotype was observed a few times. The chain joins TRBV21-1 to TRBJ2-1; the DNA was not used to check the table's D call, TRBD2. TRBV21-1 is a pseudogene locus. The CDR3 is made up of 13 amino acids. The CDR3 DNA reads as TGTGCCAGCAGTGGTAGCGTTGGCAATGAGCAGTTCTTC. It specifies CASSGSVGNEQFF.

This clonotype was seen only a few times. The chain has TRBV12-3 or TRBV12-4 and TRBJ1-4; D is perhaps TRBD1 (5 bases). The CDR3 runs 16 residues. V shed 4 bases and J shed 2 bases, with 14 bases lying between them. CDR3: CASSSYSGDTNEKLFF. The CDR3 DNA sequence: TGTGCCAGCAGTTCGTATTCGGGGGATACTAATGAAAAACTGTTTTTT.

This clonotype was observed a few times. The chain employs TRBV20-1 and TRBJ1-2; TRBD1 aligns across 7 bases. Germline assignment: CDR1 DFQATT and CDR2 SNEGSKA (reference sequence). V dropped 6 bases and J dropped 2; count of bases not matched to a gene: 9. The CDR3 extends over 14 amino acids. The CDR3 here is CSANPPTGNYGYTF. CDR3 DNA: TGCAGTGCCAATCCCCCGACAGGGAACTATGGCTACACCTTC.

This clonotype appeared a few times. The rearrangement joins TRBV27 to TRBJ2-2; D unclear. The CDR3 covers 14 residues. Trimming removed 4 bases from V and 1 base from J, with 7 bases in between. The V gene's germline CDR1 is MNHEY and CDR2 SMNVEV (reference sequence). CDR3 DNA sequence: TGTGCCAGCAGTTCCCCCCTGAACACCGGGGAGCTGTTTTTT. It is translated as CASSSPLNTGELFF.

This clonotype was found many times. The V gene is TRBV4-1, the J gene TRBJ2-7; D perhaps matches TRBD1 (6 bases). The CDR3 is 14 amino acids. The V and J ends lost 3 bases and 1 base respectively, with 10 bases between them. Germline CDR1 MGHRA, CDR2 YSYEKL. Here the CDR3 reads CASSQGARSYEQYF. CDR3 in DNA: TGCGCCAGCAGCCAGGGGGCGCGATCCTACGAGCAGTACTTC.

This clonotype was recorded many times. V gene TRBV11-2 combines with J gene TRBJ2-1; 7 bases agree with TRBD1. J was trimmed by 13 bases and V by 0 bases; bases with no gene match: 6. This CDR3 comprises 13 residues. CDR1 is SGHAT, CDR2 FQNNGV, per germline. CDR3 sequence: CASSLDPHRGQFF. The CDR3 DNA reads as TGTGCCAGCAGCTTAGATCCCCACAGGGGCCAGTTCTTC.

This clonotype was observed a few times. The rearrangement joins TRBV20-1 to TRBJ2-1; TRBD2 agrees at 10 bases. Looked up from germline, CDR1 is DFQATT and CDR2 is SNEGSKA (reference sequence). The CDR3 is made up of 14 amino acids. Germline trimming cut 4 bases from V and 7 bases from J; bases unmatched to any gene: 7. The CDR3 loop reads CSAIAGGQGNEQFF. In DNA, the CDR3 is TGCAGTGCTATAGCGGGAGGCCAAGGGAATGAGCAGTTCTTC.

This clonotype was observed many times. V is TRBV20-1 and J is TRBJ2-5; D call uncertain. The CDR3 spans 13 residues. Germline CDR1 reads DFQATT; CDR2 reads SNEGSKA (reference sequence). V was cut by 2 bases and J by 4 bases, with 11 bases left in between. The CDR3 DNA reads TGCAGTGCTAGACGAGCTGGTATAGAGACCCAGTACTTC. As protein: CSARRAGIETQYF.

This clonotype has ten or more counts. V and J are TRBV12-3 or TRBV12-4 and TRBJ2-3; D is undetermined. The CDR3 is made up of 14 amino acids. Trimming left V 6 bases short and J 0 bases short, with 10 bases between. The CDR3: CASRGLSSTDTQYF. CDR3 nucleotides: TGTGCCAGCAGGGGGTTGTCGAGCACAGATACGCAGTATTTT.

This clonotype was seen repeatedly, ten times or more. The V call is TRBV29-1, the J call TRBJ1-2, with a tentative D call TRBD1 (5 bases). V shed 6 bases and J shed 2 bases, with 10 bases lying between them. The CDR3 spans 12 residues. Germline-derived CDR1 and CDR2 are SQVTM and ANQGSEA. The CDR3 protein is CSVETANYGYTF. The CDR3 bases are TGCAGCGTCGAGACAGCGAACTATGGCTACACCTTC.